This T cell receptor (beta chain) was captured by sequencing in a study of Tregs in tolerant kidney transplant recipients. The CDR3 totals 15 residues. The trim removed 6 bases at V and 5 bases at J, leaving 9 bases unmatched. CDR1 and CDR2 (germline): SGHNT, YYREEE (reference sequence). Measured with immunoSEQ multiplex PCR; TCRdb has only the in-frame clones, and not every one. The data show 120,000 or so clones, 92% seen once. Sequenced sample: CD4+ T cells from blood. V usage is TRBV5-4 and J usage is TRBJ2-3; TRBD2 agrees at 10 bases. The clonotype was recovered from a human donor in good health. The CDR3, as DNA: TGTGCCAGCACCCCAACTAGCGGGGATAGAGATACGCAGTATTTT. Translated, it gives CASTPTSGDRDTQYF. Full variable domain (rest looked up from reference TRBV5-4 and TRBJ2-3): ETGVTQSPTHLIKTRGQQVTLRCSSQSGHNTVSWYQQALGQGPQFIFQYYREEENGRGNFPPRFSGLQFPNYSSELNVNALELDDSALYLCASTPTSGDRDTQYFGPGTRLTVL.